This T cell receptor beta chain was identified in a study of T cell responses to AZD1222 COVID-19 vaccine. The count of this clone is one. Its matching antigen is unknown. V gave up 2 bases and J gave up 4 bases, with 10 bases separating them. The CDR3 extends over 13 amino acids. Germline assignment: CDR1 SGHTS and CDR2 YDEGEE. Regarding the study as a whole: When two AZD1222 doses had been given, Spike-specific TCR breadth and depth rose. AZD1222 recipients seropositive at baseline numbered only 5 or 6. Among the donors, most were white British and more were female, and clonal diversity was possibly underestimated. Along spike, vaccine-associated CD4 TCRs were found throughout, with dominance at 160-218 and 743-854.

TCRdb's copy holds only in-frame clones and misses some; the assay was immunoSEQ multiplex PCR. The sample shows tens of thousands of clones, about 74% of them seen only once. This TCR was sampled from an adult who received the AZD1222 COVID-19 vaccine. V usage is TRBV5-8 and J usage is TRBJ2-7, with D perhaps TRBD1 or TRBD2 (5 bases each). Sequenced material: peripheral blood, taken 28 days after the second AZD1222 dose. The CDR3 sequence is CASSFPGTYEQYF. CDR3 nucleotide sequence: TGTGCCAGCAGCTTCCCGGGGACGTACGAGCAGTACTTC.